This TCR beta chain derives from a study of T cell responses to AZD1222 COVID-19 vaccine. Regarding the study as a whole: Spike-specific TCR repertoires showed rising breadth and depth after two AZD1222 doses. Dominant at 160-218 and 743-854, vaccine-associated CD4 TCRs also spanned spike. Donors were chiefly white British, with a greater number of females, and clonal diversity was perhaps underestimated.

Data came from immunoSEQ multiplex PCR; TCRdb stores just in-frame clones and leaves some out. This sample yields about 88,000 clones, of which approximately 90% are seen a single time; 5.2% belongs to the top ten. With respect to this clone: Antigen: not known.

With 0 bases removed from V and 0 bases from J, the gap between germline ends came to 6 bases. The CDR3 is 15 amino acids. Germline CDR1 is MNHEY and CDR2 is SVGEGT. The clonotype comes from an adult in good health. J is TRBJ1-5 and V is TRBV6-2 or TRBV6-3; D perhaps matches TRBD1 (5 bases). The sample in question was peripheral blood, obtained on day 0 of AZD1222 vaccination. CDR3 DNA sequence: TGTGCCAGCAGTTACTCGGGGACTAGCAATCAGCCCCAGCATTTT. Encoded protein: CASSYSGTSNQPQHF.